Shown below are 21 T cell receptor beta chains from a single sample sequenced in a study of blood T cell repertoires in COVID-19. Assay: immunoSEQ multiplex PCR; the TCRdb copy retains only in-frame clones and omits some. This sample carries about 160,000 clones, more than 75% of them seen once, and the ten largest clones take 18%. The sample consisted of peripheral blood. The source is a man aged 55 to 70 with active or convalescent COVID-19.

V gene TRBV7-9 combines with J gene TRBJ2-2, with 7 bases matching TRBD2. This CDR3 is built from 15 residues. J gave up 5 bases and V 0 bases, and 3 bases lay outside the gene matches. Germline CDR1 SEHNR, CDR2 FQNEAQ (reference sequence). The CDR3, as DNA: TGTGCCAGCAGCTTAGCCTCCGGGGGGACCGGGGAGCTGTTTTTT. Translation gives CASSLASGGTGELFF.

This rearrangement joins TRBV10-3 to TRBJ1-5; D call uncertain. V lost 1 base to trimming and J lost 3 bases, with 13 bases between them. The germline CDR1 and CDR2 sequences are ENHRY and SYGVKD. CDR3 length equals 16 residues. For the CDR3, the DNA is TGTGCCATCAGTGAGTATGAGGGCGGCAACAATCAGCCCCAGCATTTT. Its protein is CAISEYEGGNNQPQHF.

The chain couples TRBV6-4 to TRBJ2-2; TRBD2 matches at 7 bases. Germline trimming cut 0 bases from V and 1 base from J; bases unmatched to any gene: 2. The germline gives CDR1 MRHNA, CDR2 SNTAGT. This CDR3 is built from 16 residues. The CDR3 loop is CASSDSASGNTGELFF. CDR3 nucleotides: TGTGCCAGCAGTGACTCGGCTAGCGGGAACACCGGGGAGCTGTTTTTT.

The gene calls are TRBV11-3 and TRBJ2-2; 10 positions agree with TRBD1. The CDR3 has 14 amino acids. Germline lookup yields CDR1 SGHNT and CDR2 YENEEA. J was trimmed by 5 bases and V by 3 bases; bases with no gene match: 0. CDR3 in DNA: TGTGCCAGCAGCTTGGGACAGGGGACCGGGGAGCTGTTTTTT. Protein: CASSLGQGTGELFF.

This clone was counted a few times. V is TRBV28 and J is TRBJ1-2; D not certain. V shed 4 bases and J shed 0 bases, with 21 bases lying between them. This CDR3 is 18 amino acids long. Germline V gene lookup returns CDR1 MDHEN and CDR2 SYDVKM. The DNA for the CDR3 is TGTGCCAGCAGTTCATCGGGGAGTCCAATTGCGGCTAACTATGGCTACACCTTC. Translation: CASSSSGSPIAANYGYTF.

The chain links TRBV9 to TRBJ2-3; D may be TRBD2 (5 bases). The CDR3 length is 16 residues. Trimming removed 0 bases from V and 1 base from J, with 12 bases in between. Germline V CDR1 and CDR2: SGDLS, YYNGEE. The CDR3 coding sequence is TGTGCCAGCAGCGTAGGCTGGAGCGGCGGCACAGATACGCAGTATTTT. It codes for CASSVGWSGGTDTQYF. Full variable domain (rest looked up from reference TRBV9 and TRBJ2-3): DSGVTQTPKHLITATGQRVTLRCSPRSGDLSVYWYQQSLDQGLQFLIQYYNGEERAKGNILERFSAQQFPDLHSELNLSSLELGDSALYFCASSVGWSGGTDTQYFGPGTRLTVL.

This rearrangement joins TRBV11-1 to TRBJ1-2, with TRBD1 matching over 8 bases. The V gene's germline CDR1 is SGHAT and CDR2 FQDESV (reference sequence). V lost 5 bases, J lost 7 bases, and 12 bases stayed unmatched. The CDR3 runs 15 residues. The CDR3 nucleotides are TGTGCCAGCAGCCTCATGGACAGGGCAGTACCTGGCTACACCTTC. Residues: CASSLMDRAVPGYTF.

The chain combines TRBV3-1 (or the pseudogene TRBV3-2) with TRBJ2-5; D may be TRBD1 (5 bases). The CDR3 is 12 amino acids. Germline CDR1 reads LGHDT; CDR2 reads YNNKEL (reference sequence). Between the trimmed V and J ends, which lost 3 bases and 7 bases, there was a span of 9 bases. CDR3 amino acids: CASSQEDRTQYF. The CDR3 DNA sequence: TGTGCCAGCAGCCAGGAAGACAGGACCCAGTACTTC.

This rearrangement joins TRBV4-1 to TRBJ2-1; 9 bases fit TRBD2. Germline assignment: CDR1 MGHRA and CDR2 YSYEKL. The CDR3 consists of 16 residues. V lost 1 base and J lost 7; bases outside the gene matches: 8. The DNA for the CDR3 is TGCGCCAGCAGCCAAGTGGCGGGAGGGCCGAATAATGAGCAGTTCTTC. Protein product: CASSQVAGGPNNEQFF.

The gene calls are TRBV6-5 and TRBJ2-3, with no clear D. CDR3 length equals 13 residues. Germline V gives CDR1 MNHEY, CDR2 SVGAGI. Trimming shortened V by 9 bases and J by 0 bases, and 10 bases separated the two germline ends. The CDR3 here is CASRVTSTDTQYF. DNA for the CDR3: TGTGCCAGTCGAGTTACTAGCACAGATACGCAGTATTTT.

The chain has TRBV4-1 and TRBJ2-4, with D perhaps matching TRBD2 (6 bases). Germline V gene data show CDR1 as MGHRA and CDR2 as YSYEKL. The CDR3 loop spans 17 amino acids. Between the trimmed V and J ends, which lost 0 bases and 0 bases, there was a span of 12 bases. CDR3 region: CASSQEGGTLAKNIQYF. DNA of the CDR3: TGCGCCAGCAGCCAAGAGGGCGGGACTTTAGCCAAAAACATTCAGTACTTC.

This sequence joins TRBV6-5 and TRBJ1-4; D gene ambiguous. Per germline, CDR1 MNHEY and CDR2 SVGAGI. CDR3 length: 15 residues. Deletions cut 3 bases from V and 2 bases from J, with 10 bases between. The CDR3 DNA follows: TGTGCCAGCAGTTATGACACGTCCACTAATGAAAAACTGTTTTTT. It translates to CASSYDTSTNEKLFF.

The chain recombines TRBV7-2 with TRBJ2-7; 9 nucleotides match TRBD2. With 4 bases clipped from V and 2 bases from J, the junction kept 6 bases outside the gene matches. The length of the CDR3 is 15 residues. Germline V CDR1 and CDR2: SGHTA, FQGNSA. In nucleotides, the CDR3 is TGTGCCAGCAGCTCCACTAGCGGGCCTACCTACGAGCAGTACTTC. This encodes CASSSTSGPTYEQYF.

This chain joins TRBV9 and TRBJ1-1; D might be TRBD1 (5 bases). Deletions cut 0 bases from V and 6 bases from J, with 15 bases between. This CDR3 contains 15 residues. Germline assignment: CDR1 SGDLS and CDR2 YYNGEE. The CDR3 DNA reads TGTGCCAGCAGCGTAGAGGTTCAGGGCTGGGCTGAAGCTTTCTTT. It encodes CASSVEVQGWAEAFF.

CDR3 in amino acids: CASSLDRGSEFQSDYEQYF. In nucleotides, the CDR3 is TGCGCCAGCAGCTTGGATCGGGGGAGTGAGTTTCAGTCTGACTACGAGCAGTACTTC. This chain uses TRBV5-1 with TRBJ2-7, with D maybe TRBD2 (6 bases). V lost 0 bases, J lost 3 bases, and 25 bases lay in between. Per the germline V gene, CDR1 is SGHRS and CDR2 is YFSETQ. The CDR3 covers 19 residues.

The genes are TRBV20-1 and TRBJ2-7; 10 bases fit TRBD2. The CDR3 is 14 amino acids. CDR1 is DFQATT, CDR2 SNEGSKA, per germline (reference sequence). Losses at the gene ends were 3 bases for V and 9 bases for J; bases not matched to a gene: 11. CDR3 residues: CSASEGTSDRGQYF. The CDR3 bases are TGCAGTGCTAGTGAAGGGACTAGCGACCGGGGGCAGTACTTC.

The count of this clone is one. The rearrangement links TRBV19 to TRBJ2-2; 10 positions agree with TRBD2. Germline CDR1 and CDR2: LNHDA and SQIVND (reference sequence). V gave up 3 bases and J gave up 4 bases; unmatched junction bases: 2. This CDR3 spans 15 amino acids. CDR3 region: CASSISGRVTGELFF. CDR3 coding DNA: TGTGCCAGTAGTATCAGCGGGAGGGTCACCGGGGAGCTGTTTTTT.

The chain has TRBV11-2 and TRBJ1-2; D not certain. This CDR3 has 14 amino acids. Trimming stripped 1 base from V and 4 bases from J, with 10 bases between. Germline loops: CDR1 SGHAT, CDR2 FQNNGV. The CDR3 bases are TGTGCCAGCAGCTTAGGTCAGATATTCTATGGCTACACCTTC. Translating gives CASSLGQIFYGYTF.

This sequence joins TRBV6-5 and TRBJ1-5; maybe TRBD1 (6 bases). The germline CDR1 and CDR2 sequences are MNHEY and SVGAGI. V was pared by 7 bases and J by 6 bases, with 16 bases between. The CDR3 runs to 14 residues. The CDR3 DNA sequence: TGTGCCAGCAATGTGGGGGGCGGGGGTCAGCCCCAGCATTTT. Its translation: CASNVGGGGQPQHF.

The chain joins TRBV19 to TRBJ1-2; 9 bases agree with TRBD1. V shed 5 bases and J 3 bases; nucleotides not matched to a gene: 4. CDR1 is LNHDA, CDR2 SQIVND, per germline (reference sequence). This CDR3 is built from 14 residues. CDR3 loop: CASSLTGGDYGYTF. In nucleotides, the CDR3 is TGTGCCAGTAGTCTCACAGGGGGCGACTATGGCTACACCTTC.

This chain connects TRBV5-6 to TRBJ2-1; the D gene is possibly TRBD2 (6 bases). Germline V gene sequence: CDR1 SGHDT, CDR2 YYEEEE. This CDR3 has 16 residues. Trimming cost V 4 bases and J 7 bases, with 21 bases left between them. The DNA of the CDR3 is TGTGCCAGCAGCGGACCGACTAGAATCGCCGTAAATGAGCAGTTCTTC. It codes for CASSGPTRIAVNEQFF. The whole variable domain, remainder taken from reference TRBV5-6 and TRBJ2-1, is DAGVTQSPTHLIKTRGQQVTLRCSPKSGHDTVSWYQQALGQGPQFIFQYYEEEERQRGNFPDRFSGHQFPNYSSELNVNALLLGDSALYLCASSGPTRIAVNEQFFGPGTRLTVL.